Below, one T cell receptor beta chain is given with its context. Its antigen is still unknown. This specimen belongs to a study of cytomegalovirus exposure and HLA in healthy donors. Points from the study as a whole: TCR beta V- and J-gene trimming, according to a later analysis, was linked to a missense DCLRE1C variant.

V lost 0 bases and J 2 bases, leaving 10 bases between the germline ends. The CDR3 has 15 amino acids. The germline V gene has CDR1 MNHEY and CDR2 SVGAGI. A multiplex PCR was run with 60 Vbeta primers and 13 Jbeta primers. Libraries were prepared by immunoSEQ multiplex PCR; TCRdb keeps only in-frame clonotypes and omits some of them. The data hold about 140,000 clones, with approximately 80% observed a single time. This sequence joins TRBV6-5 and TRBJ1-2; D is ambiguous. The sequence derives from a woman under 30 in good health and CMV-seropositive. Sequenced material: PBMCs. The chain's CDR3 is CASSYSTLHNYGYTF. In nucleotides, the CDR3 is TGTGCCAGCAGTTACTCGACTCTGCACAACTATGGCTACACCTTC.